The clone carrying this TCR beta chain was picked up one time. This record belongs to a study of T cells in tuberculosis. Time point of the sample: new active TB diagnosis, blood taken before or within 7 days of starting treatment. Germline V lookup: CDR1 GTSNPN, CDR2 SVGIG (reference sequence). Trimming removed 4 bases from V and 4 bases from J, with 13 bases in between. There are 14 residues in the CDR3. The method was immunoSEQ multiplex PCR; TCRdb's version includes in-frame clones alone and lacks a portion of them. The sample shows tens of thousands of clones, approximately 90% of them seen only once.

Sequenced material: PBMCs, taken at tuberculosis diagnosis. The chain joins TRBV30 to TRBJ2-2; D is perhaps TRBD1 (6 bases). The TCR sequence derives from an adult with tuberculosis. Some clones in this sample may be carry-over from other donors' samples. CDR3 bases: TGTGCCTGGACCCGGACAGCCGGCACCGGGGAGCTGTTTTTT. It codes for CAWTRTAGTGELFF.